The 19 T cell receptor beta chains below all came from one sample that was sequenced in a study of cytomegalovirus exposure and HLA in healthy donors. PCR was performed using 60 Vbeta and 13 Jbeta primers. Only in-frame clones appear in the TCRdb table, and some are missing; sequencing was by immunoSEQ multiplex PCR. The sample has about 93,000 clones, 70% to 80% seen once; the top ten hold approximately 0.56%. Material: PBMCs. The receptor source for this set is a man under 40 in good health and CMV-seronegative.

The V gene is TRBV7-2, the J gene TRBJ2-5; a weak D match, TRBD2 (5 bases). CDR1 SGHTA and CDR2 FQGNSA come from the germline V gene. Trimming shortened V by 5 bases and J by 5 bases, and 15 bases separated the two germline ends. The CDR3 has 14 amino acids. The CDR3 coding sequence is TGTGCCAGCAGCCCTATAGGAGGCTGGGAGACCCAGTACTTC. It yields the protein CASSPIGGWETQYF.

J is TRBJ2-2 and V is TRBV27; 12 nucleotides align to TRBD2. This CDR3 is 19 amino acids long. Per the germline V gene, CDR1 is MNHEY and CDR2 is SMNVEV (reference sequence). V was clipped by 0 bases and J by 6 bases; unmatched bases: 11. The DNA for the CDR3 is TGTGCCAGCAGTTTATCTTTTCGGACTAGCGGGGAGGGGTCCGGGGAGCTGTTTTTT. Its translation: CASSLSFRTSGEGSGELFF.

This chain joins TRBV18 and TRBJ1-4; D is ambiguous. CDR3 length: 16 residues. V was trimmed by 6 bases and J by 1 base, leaving 15 bases between them. CDR1 and CDR2 from the germline V gene are KGHSH and LQKENI. The CDR3 DNA reads as TGTGCCAGCTCTCCGGAGGGCAGGTTAACTAATGAAAAACTGTTTTTT. The encoded protein is CASSPEGRLTNEKLFF. The full variable domain, rest sourced from reference TRBV18 and TRBJ1-4, is NAGVMQNPRHLVRRRGQEARLRCSPMKGHSHVYWYRQLPEEGLKFMVYLQKENIIDESGMPKERFSAEFPKEGPSILRIQQVVRGDSAAYFCASSPEGRLTNEKLFFGSGTQLSVL.

The rearrangement links TRBV19 to TRBJ1-2; 9 bases agree with TRBD1. Germline V CDR1 and CDR2: LNHDA, SQIVND (reference sequence). V was pared by 6 bases and J by 8 bases, with 4 bases of the junction left unmatched. The CDR3 is 12 residues long. DNA for the CDR3: TGTGCCAGTAGAGGACAGGGGTCAGGCTACACCTTC. It yields the protein CASRGQGSGYTF.

This clone was counted only a few times. V gene TRBV27 combines with J gene TRBJ2-2, with 7 bases matching TRBD1. The CDR3 contains 15 residues. CDR1 and CDR2 from the germline V gene are MNHEY and SMNVEV (reference sequence). Unmatched junction bases numbered 9, after V lost 8 bases and J lost 3 bases. CDR3 bases: TGTGCCAGCGGGTGGACAGGCGGTTACACCGGGGAGCTGTTTTTT. It is translated as CASGWTGGYTGELFF.

This chain connects TRBV4-1 to TRBJ1-2, with 7 bases matching TRBD1. J gave up 0 bases and V 1 base, and 5 bases lay outside the gene matches. The CDR3 totals 16 residues. Per germline, CDR1 MGHRA and CDR2 YSYEKL. The CDR3 bases are TGCGCCAGCAGCCAAGTACCGGGACAGACTAACTATGGCTACACCTTC. As protein: CASSQVPGQTNYGYTF.

The rearrangement joins TRBV6-5 to TRBJ1-2; the D gene is possibly TRBD1 (5 bases). The CDR3 extends over 12 amino acids. Germline V lookup: CDR1 MNHEY, CDR2 SVGAGI. V gave up 5 bases and J gave up 8 bases, with 12 bases separating them. CDR3 nucleotide sequence: TGTGCCAGCAGTGACAGTGTCTTCGGCTACACCTTC. It translates to CASSDSVFGYTF.

The rearrangement joins TRBV7-2 to TRBJ1-2, with a weak D call TRBD1 (6 bases). Germline V lookup: CDR1 SGHTA, CDR2 FQGNSA. V lost 3 bases and J lost 1, with 12 bases in between. This CDR3 has 15 amino acids. CDR3 sequence: CASSLGHSNNYGYTF. The CDR3 DNA is TGTGCCAGCAGCTTGGGACATTCTAATAACTATGGCTACACCTTC.

This clone was observed once. Mismatch with germline at one junction end may stem from a read error. V is TRBV7-9 and J is TRBJ1-1; 7 bases are a match to TRBD1. Germline V gene sequence: CDR1 SEHNR, CDR2 FQNEAQ (reference sequence). The CDR3 totals 16 residues. The CDR3 sequence is CSSSLAWDSLNTEAFF. The CDR3 nucleotides read TGTTCCAGCAGCTTAGCGTGGGACAGTTTGAACACTGAAGCTTTCTTT.

The chain carries TRBV5-6 and TRBJ2-1, with TRBD2 as a possible D gene (5 bases). This CDR3 region has 16 residues. Germline V gene lookup returns CDR1 SGHDT and CDR2 YYEEEE. Trimming cost V 1 base and J 0 bases, with 11 bases left between them. CDR3 sequence: CASSLWSGGSYNEQFF. DNA of the CDR3: TGTGCCAGCAGCTTGTGGAGCGGAGGCTCCTACAATGAGCAGTTCTTC.

The rearrangement uses TRBV15 and TRBJ2-4; 14 positions match TRBD2. V gave up 0 bases and J gave up 8 bases; unmatched junction bases: 15. CDR3 size: 20 residues. Germline CDR1 reads LNHNV; CDR2 reads YYDKDF (reference sequence). CDR3 residues: CATSRDYRTSGRPGWDIQYF. Written as DNA, the CDR3 is TGTGCCACCAGCAGAGATTATAGGACTAGCGGGAGGCCGGGTTGGGACATTCAGTACTTC.

The CDR3 sequence is CASSLGQVEKPQHF. DNA of the CDR3: TGTGCCAGCAGCTTAGGACAGGTCGAAAAGCCCCAGCATTTT. The chain combines TRBV7-9 with TRBJ1-5; possible D gene TRBD1, 6 bases. Trimming removed 1 base from V and 8 bases from J, with 12 bases in between. From germline, CDR1 is SEHNR and CDR2 FQNEAQ (reference sequence). The CDR3 spans 14 residues. Variable domain in full (rest from reference TRBV7-9 and TRBJ1-5): DTGVSQNPRHKITKRGQNVTFRCDPISEHNRLYWYRQTLGQGPEFLTYFQNEAQLEKSRLLSDRFSAERPKGSFSTLEIQRTEQGDSAMYLCASSLGQVEKPQHFGDGTRLSIL.

About this clone: Other DNA sequences within the sample encode an identical CDR3. The chain carries TRBV5-6 and TRBJ2-2; D is unresolved. V was pared by 2 bases and J by 2 bases, with 22 bases between. This CDR3 region has 19 residues. The germline CDR1 and CDR2 sequences are SGHDT and YYEEEE. CDR3 protein: CASSLATLAPAANTGELFF. In nucleotides, the CDR3 is TGTGCCAGCAGCTTAGCGACTCTCGCCCCTGCCGCTAACACCGGGGAGCTGTTTTTT.

This chain links TRBV6-1 with TRBJ2-7, with TRBD1 as a possible D gene (6 bases). Germline values: CDR1 MNHNS, CDR2 SASEGT. The CDR3 extends over 11 amino acids. The V gene lost 6 bases and the J gene lost 11 bases, with 14 bases spanning the gap. CDR3 in DNA: TGTGCCAGCAGCTTTCAGGGGATTAAGTACTTC. This translates into CASSFQGIKYF.

The chain links TRBV6-1 to TRBJ1-5; D uncertain. From germline, CDR1 is MNHNS and CDR2 SASEGT. V lost 2 bases and J 0 bases, leaving 2 bases between the germline ends. The CDR3 length is 13 residues. The CDR3 coding sequence is TGTGCCAGCAGTGAACATAGCAATCAGCCCCAGCATTTT. It codes for CASSEHSNQPQHF.

The chain uses TRBV27 and TRBJ1-2, with D possibly matching TRBD1 (5 bases). The CDR3 consists of 13 residues. Looked up from germline, CDR1 is MNHEY and CDR2 is SMNVEV (reference sequence). V lost 5 bases to trimming and J lost 4 bases, with 11 bases between them. The CDR3 DNA follows: TGTGCCAGCAGTAAGGGGTTTATCTATGGCTACACCTTC. It is translated as CASSKGFIYGYTF.

V gene TRBV19 combines with J gene TRBJ1-2; tentative D call: TRBD1 (5 bases). Germline assignment: CDR1 LNHDA and CDR2 SQIVND (reference sequence). The CDR3 covers 14 residues. V lost 3 bases, J lost 3 bases, and 11 bases lay in between. CDR3 DNA sequence: TGTGCCAGTAGTATCGGTCTGACAGACTATGGCTACACCTTC. It encodes CASSIGLTDYGYTF. Combining the CDR3 with reference TRBV19 and TRBJ1-2 gives the whole variable domain DGGITQSPKYLFRKEGQNVTLSCEQNLNHDAMYWYRQDPGQGLRLIYYSQIVNDFQKGDIAEGYSVSREKKESFPLTVTSAQKNPTAFYLCASSIGLTDYGYTFGSGTRLTVV.

The V and J genes are TRBV12-5 and TRBJ1-2; TRBD1 is a possible D gene (6 bases). This CDR3 has 15 residues. Germline V gene lookup returns CDR1 LGHNT and CDR2 FRNRAP. Between the trimmed V and J ends, which lost 0 bases and 6 bases, there was a span of 14 bases. The DNA for the CDR3 is TGTGCTAGTGGTTTGGTACCCGGGACAAAAAATGGCTACACCTTC. This gives the protein CASGLVPGTKNGYTF.

The chain is built from TRBV19 and TRBJ2-5, with D uncertain. The CDR3 consists of 14 residues. CDR1 is LNHDA, CDR2 SQIVND, per germline (reference sequence). V lost 1 base and J 2 bases, leaving 8 bases between the germline ends. The CDR3 loop reads CASSIGAAQETQYF. The CDR3 DNA follows: TGTGCCAGTAGTATAGGGGCAGCTCAAGAGACCCAGTACTTC.